This is a list of T cell receptor beta chains from one sample in a study of shared clonotypes between healthy human individuals. Assay: immunoSEQ multiplex PCR; the TCRdb copy retains only in-frame clones and omits some. This table holds approximately 180,000 clones, roughly 91% found once. Sample: naive CD4+ T cells sorted from blood. These receptors were obtained from a woman in her 30s in good health. CDR3s include the opening cysteine and the closing phenylalanine or tryptophan. The D gene is left open where the match is weak. Where a row states a size, it is once, few, many or the class of an expanded clone; other rows omit it.

>TRBV19|.|TRBJ1-6|.
CASSDLRESPLHF
TGTGCCAGTAGCGACTTGAGGGAATCACCCCTCCACTTT
>TRBV18|.|TRBJ2-7|once
CASSPNGDGEQYF
TGTGCCAGCTCACCAAATGGGGACGGCGAGCAGTACTTC
>TRBV11-2|.|TRBJ1-5|.
CASSLQGNNQPQHF
TGTGCCAGCAGCTTGCAGGGGAACAATCAGCCCCAGCATTTT
>TRBV19|.|TRBJ2-3|.
CASSLAGPGGDTQYF
TGTGCCAGTAGTCTGGCGGGACCCGGTGGAGATACGCAGTATTTT
>TRBV5-5|.|TRBJ1-4|.
CASSPALGMPNEKLFF
TGTGCCAGCAGCCCAGCCCTTGGGATGCCTAATGAAAAACTGTTTTTT
>TRBV10-1|.|TRBJ1-1|.
CASSFLPRDTEAFF
TGCGCCAGCAGTTTTCTGCCCCGGGACACTGAAGCTTTCTTT
>TRBV7-9|TRBD2|TRBJ2-7|.
CASSFTSGIDEQYF
TGTGCCAGCAGCTTCACTAGCGGGATCGACGAGCAGTACTTC
>TRBV6-5|TRBD1|TRBJ1-4|.
CASSAWTGGNEKLFF
TGTGCCAGCAGTGCCTGGACAGGGGGCAATGAAAAACTGTTTTTT
>TRBV6-1|TRBD1|TRBJ1-2|.
CASSATGAPNYGYTF
TGTGCCAGCAGTGCAACAGGGGCCCCTAACTATGGCTACACCTTC
>TRBV7-2|TRBD1|TRBJ1-1|.
CASMRRQGVSEAFF
TGTGCCAGCATGAGGCGACAGGGGGTTTCTGAAGCTTTCTTT
>TRBV5-4|.|TRBJ2-7|.
CASNAQQNSYEQYF
TGTGCCAGCAACGCCCAACAGAACTCCTACGAGCAGTACTTC
>TRBV14|TRBD2|TRBJ2-2|.
CASSQVAGDSSGELFF
TGTGCCAGCAGCCAAGTAGCGGGAGACAGTTCCGGGGAGCTGTTTTTT